This T cell receptor beta chain was documented in a study of cytomegalovirus exposure and HLA in healthy donors listed by TCRdb under 2017. General notes on the study: A later analysis indicated that the 120 validation repertoires were generated on the platform also employed for the approximately 690 repertoires of the first cohort. The aim of the study was to test whether cataloging public T cell receptors could identify signatures of past pathogen exposure. A separate validation cohort of about 110 different subjects was used in addition to the approximately 640-subject first cohort. To predict cytomegalovirus infection status, the study combined high-throughput TCR immunosequencing, statistical association of individual TCRs with disease status, and machine learning.

What the research found in general, with its limitations: It was suggested by the authors that the approach could potentially be generalized to other disease states and immunological phenotypes. In the study, 164 TCR beta chains were listed as associated with cytomegalovirus. Most TCR sequences were observed very rarely across donors, whereas some public TCRs were present in many individuals. In a later analysis, TCRs clustered in the first cohort were found to also tend to co-occur in the approximately 110 validation repertoires, with 94% of cluster scores above 0. A later analysis lacked HLA typing for the validation cohort, so it scored co-occurrence in that cohort across all 110 or so repertoires. In both the original and validation cohorts, the classifier was reported to diagnose cytomegalovirus status with high specificity and sensitivity. In vitro tests confirmed that a few of the cytomegalovirus-associated TCR beta chains recognize cytomegalovirus antigens.

Note on this clone: No antigen is known for it. Base qualities are not recorded, but no much larger clone differs from it by a single base.

The donors belonged to the validation cohort of about 120 subjects, which was separate from the approximately 700-subject first cohort. Library prep was done by the immunoSEQ multiplex PCR assay. As for the original processing: To diagnose cytomegalovirus status from the catalog of TCR beta chain sequences, a statistical classification framework was built. Here the immuneACCESS table is served through TCRdb, limited to in-frame sequences with V and J called. Missing clones are a known gap in these copies; in checked studies unresolved V genes cover under half, and the rest lacks a known reason. Clonal size and the V and J genes are those of that table, whereas D and trimming came from the DNA. The sample has about 63,000 clones on record, 89% of them singletons. Jointly, the top ten make up roughly 1.2% of the sample. The sequence derives from a woman aged 18-29 years in good health and CMV-seronegative. Source material: PBMCs.

Here is the DNA: TGTGCCAGCAGTAATCGACAGGGCCGCTATGGCTACACCTTC. This yields the protein CASSNRQGRYGYTF. The receptor chain draws on TRBV6-6 and TRBJ1-2; 7 central bases correspond to TRBD1. Relative to germline, V is missing 5 bases and J is missing 4 bases, with 7 bases of the junction outside any gene match. Sequences MNHNY (CDR1) and SVGAGI (CDR2) are obtained from the germline V gene (reference sequence). The CDR3 has 14 amino acids, counting the end cysteine and phenylalanine. The entry retains the CDR3 DNA only, 42 bases that are in frame from base 1.